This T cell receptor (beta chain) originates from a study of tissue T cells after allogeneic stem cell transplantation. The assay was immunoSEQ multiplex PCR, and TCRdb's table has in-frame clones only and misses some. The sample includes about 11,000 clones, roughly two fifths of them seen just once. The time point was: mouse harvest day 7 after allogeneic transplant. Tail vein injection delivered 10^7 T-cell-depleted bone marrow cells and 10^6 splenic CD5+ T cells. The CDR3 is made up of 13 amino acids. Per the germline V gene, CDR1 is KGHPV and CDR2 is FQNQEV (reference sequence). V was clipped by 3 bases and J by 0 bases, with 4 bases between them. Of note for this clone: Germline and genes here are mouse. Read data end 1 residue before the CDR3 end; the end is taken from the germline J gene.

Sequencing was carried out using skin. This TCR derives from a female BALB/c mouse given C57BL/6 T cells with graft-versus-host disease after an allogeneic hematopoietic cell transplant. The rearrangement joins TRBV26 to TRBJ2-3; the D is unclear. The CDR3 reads CASSLQSAETLYF. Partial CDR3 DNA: TGTGCCAGCAGTCTACAGAGTGCAGAAACGCTGTAT.